This is a list of T cell receptor beta chains from one sample in a study of CD8 T cells in ankylosing spondylitis. In TCRdb, the 5' RACE reads were re-called with MiXCR into one record per CDR3 protein. Found here are 240,000 or so distinct CDR3 sequences, about 10% of them singletons; the top ten hold roughly 6.8%. The specimen was blood, either unsorted or a sorted T cell fraction (not recorded which). These receptors came from a male donor with ankylosing spondylitis or in good health (not recorded which). The CDR3 runs from the conserved cysteine through the conserved F or W. Each record gives: D gene, clone size, CDR3 length, V gene, J gene, CDR3 DNA, CDR3 protein. A D gene is named only where the DNA matches it firmly. Rows may omit the clone size; those that give it use once, few, many or a size class.

-,many,12,TRBV6-5,TRBJ1-1,TGTGCCAGCAGTATTCGTGGCACTGAAGCTTTCTTT,CASSIRGTEAFF
-,many,14,TRBV7-2,TRBJ2-5,TGTGCCAGCAGTTCGGGGACTGCTGAACAGACCCAGTACTTC,CASSSGTAEQTQYF
-,many,14,TRBV15,TRBJ1-1,TGTGCCACCAGCAGAGATTTGGGGAACACTGAAGCTTTCTTT,CATSRDLGNTEAFF
-,many,12,TRBV20-1,TRBJ1-5,TGCACTTCCGGACAGTCGTATCAGCCCCAGCATTTT,CTSGQSYQPQHF
-,few,12,TRBV9,TRBJ1-1,TGTGCCAGCAGCGCCAATGAGGGTGAAGCTTTCTTT,CASSANEGEAFF
TRBD2,-,14,TRBV20-1,TRBJ2-1,TGCAGTGCTAGGGCCGGAGGCGGGAGGGATGAGCAGTTCTTC,CSARAGGGRDEQFF
-,few,15,TRBV5-1,TRBJ2-1,TGCGCCAGCAGCTTGGGCCGGGACGCCTACAATGAGCAGTTCTTC,CASSLGRDAYNEQFF
-,many,15,TRBV20-1,TRBJ2-5,TGCAGTGCTAGACTCCCGGGATCAGACGCTGGGACCCAGTACTTC,CSARLPGSDAGTQYF
TRBD2,few,14,TRBV28,TRBJ2-1,TGTGCCAGCAAGAGCGGGAATCCCTACAATGAGCAGTTCTTC,CASKSGNPYNEQFF
-,-,15,TRBV27,TRBJ2-7,TGTGCCAGCAGTTCTAACCGACACGCCAACTACGAGCAGTACTTC,CASSSNRHANYEQYF
TRBD2,few,15,TRBV6-2/TRBV6-3,TRBJ2-7,TGTGCCAGCAGAAATAGCGGGAGGTTGTTAGGTGAGCAGTACTTC,CASRNSGRLLGEQYF
-,many,16,TRBV7-8,TRBJ2-2,TGTGCCAGCAGCCTTTCCGGGACAAGGAACACCGGGGAGCTGTTTTTT,CASSLSGTRNTGELFF
-,many,14,TRBV11-2,TRBJ2-3,TGTGCCAGCAGACCGACGTCAGGAGGGGGAGATCCCGTATTT,CASRPTSGGGDPVF
-,-,18,TRBV5-1,TRBJ2-2,TGCGCCAGCAGCTTGGACCCTGCGGGGGCTCTATCAGTCGGGGAGCTGTTTTTT,CASSLDPAGALSVGELFF
-,many,17,TRBV5-1,TRBJ2-6,TGCGCCAGCAGCTCCTGGACCGTCGTCTCTGGGGCCAACGTCCTGACTTTC,CASSSWTVVSGANVLTF
TRBD2,few,18,TRBV20-1,TRBJ2-5,TGCAGTGCTAGGGGACGACTAGCGGGGGCCGCCGTTAAAGAGACCCAGTACTTC,CSARGRLAGAAVKETQYF
TRBD2,many,16,TRBV4-2,TRBJ2-3,TGTGCCAGCAGCCAAGAGCGCGGGGGGGCCTCAGATACGCAGTATTTT,CASSQERGGASDTQYF
-,few,17,TRBV7-6,TRBJ2-6,TGTGCCAGCAGCTTAGACTTGAGGGGCTCTGGGGCCAACGTCCTGACTTTC,CASSLDLRGSGANVLTF
-,many,14,TRBV7-2,TRBJ2-1,TGTGCCAGCAGCTTCGAAATAGGGACCGATGAGCAGTTCTTC,CASSFEIGTDEQFF
-,few,15,TRBV6-5,TRBJ1-1,TGTGCCAGCAGTTACCCGCAGGGATCCGGCACTGAAGCTTTCTTT,CASSYPQGSGTEAFF
-,many,13,TRBV5-1,TRBJ1-1,TGCGCCAGCAGCTCAGACGCAATCGCTGAAGCTTTCTTT,CASSSDAIAEAFF
TRBD2,many,14,TRBV20-1,TRBJ2-3,TGCAGTGCTAGTCTAGCGGGGAGCACAGATACGCAGTATTTT,CSASLAGSTDTQYF
TRBD1,many,15,TRBV5-1,TRBJ2-1,TGCGCCAGCAGCTGGGACAGGAACTCCTACAATGAGCAGTTCTTC,CASSWDRNSYNEQFF
-,few,15,TRBV6-5,TRBJ1-6,TGTGCCAGCAGTTACTCGCCAGACTATAATTCACCCCTCCACTTT,CASSYSPDYNSPLHF
-,many,15,TRBV6-5,TRBJ1-4,TGTGCCAGCAGTTACTCACGGCAGGGGCGTGAAAAACTGTTTTTT,CASSYSRQGREKLFF
TRBD2,many,13,TRBV10-3,TRBJ2-1,TGTGCCACAAGCGGGAGCTCCTACAATGAGCAGTTCTTC,CATSGSSYNEQFF
TRBD2,-,17,TRBV5-1,TRBJ2-1,TGCGCCAGCAGCTTGGGGCGGGGGGGCCGACGGAACAATGAGCAGTTCTTC,CASSLGRGGRRNNEQFF
-,few,13,TRBV29-1,TRBJ1-2,TGCAGCGTTGAAGCAGGGCCCAACTATGGCTACACCTTC,CSVEAGPNYGYTF
TRBD2,-,16,TRBV3-1,TRBJ2-7,TGTGCCAGCAGCCATGCCGGGACTAGCGGAACCTACGAGCAGTACTTC,CASSHAGTSGTYEQYF
-,many,16,TRBV7-8,TRBJ2-3,TGTGCCAGCAGCCAAGCCCCACAGCGGTGGGGTGATACGCAGTATTTT,CASSQAPQRWGDTQYF
TRBD1,many,15,TRBV28,TRBJ2-1,TGTGCCAGCAGTTTCCCGGGACAGGGGATAAATGAGCAGTTCTTC,CASSFPGQGINEQFF
-,many,13,TRBV20-1,TRBJ2-1,TGCAGTGCTACGGGAGTCATTACCAATGAGCAGTTCTTC,CSATGVITNEQFF
TRBD2,few,14,TRBV11-2,TRBJ2-7,TGTGCCAGCACCGTCATGGGGGGAGGGTACGAGCAGTACTTC,CASTVMGGGYEQYF
-,many,11,TRBV5-1,TRBJ1-2,TGCGCCAGCAGACAGGGCGGCGGCTACACCTTC,CASRQGGGYTF
TRBD2,many,16,TRBV7-8,TRBJ2-1,TGTGCCAGCATCCGAATAGCGGGGGGGCGTCTTCAGGAGCAGTTCTTC,CASIRIAGGRLQEQFF
-,few,16,TRBV29-1,TRBJ2-5,TGCAGGGGGCATTGCGACGCCAGCAGGAGACAAGAGACCCAGTACTTC,CRGHCDASRRQETQYF
-,many,16,TRBV11-2,TRBJ2-1,TGTGCCAGCAGCTTTGGGTTCGAGACTTCCTACAATGAGCAGTTCTTC,CASSFGFETSYNEQFF
-,many,15,TRBV5-1,TRBJ1-5,TGCGCCAGCAGCTTGAAAGACCCACCCAAGCAGCCCCAGCATTTT,CASSLKDPPKQPQHF
TRBD1,many,14,TRBV29-1,TRBJ2-1,TGCAGCGTTGAAAGGGACAGGGTCTACAATGAGCAGTTCTTC,CSVERDRVYNEQFF
TRBD2,many,15,TRBV24-1,TRBJ2-1,TGTGCCACCAGTGAGGTACTAGTAGGGAGGGATGAGCAGTTCTTC,CATSEVLVGRDEQFF
TRBD1,-,14,TRBV10-3,TRBJ2-7,TGTGCCATCAGTGATACTGGACAGGGTTACGAGCAGTACTTC,CAISDTGQGYEQYF
-,many,15,TRBV6-5,TRBJ2-2,TGTGCCAGCAGTTGGGGGGTAGAGGCCGCCGGGGAGCTGTTTTTT,CASSWGVEAAGELFF
TRBD2,-,16,TRBV4-1,TRBJ2-3,TGCGCCAGCAGCCAAGTGAGCGGGAGCATCGCAGATACGCAGTATTTT,CASSQVSGSIADTQYF
TRBD1,-,15,TRBV7-9,TRBJ1-2,TGTGCCAGCAGCGCGGGACAGGGGTGGAACTATGGCTACACCTTC,CASSAGQGWNYGYTF
TRBD1,many,14,TRBV10-3,TRBJ2-3,TGTGCCATCGGGAAGGGACAGCTCACAGATACGCAGTATTTT,CAIGKGQLTDTQYF